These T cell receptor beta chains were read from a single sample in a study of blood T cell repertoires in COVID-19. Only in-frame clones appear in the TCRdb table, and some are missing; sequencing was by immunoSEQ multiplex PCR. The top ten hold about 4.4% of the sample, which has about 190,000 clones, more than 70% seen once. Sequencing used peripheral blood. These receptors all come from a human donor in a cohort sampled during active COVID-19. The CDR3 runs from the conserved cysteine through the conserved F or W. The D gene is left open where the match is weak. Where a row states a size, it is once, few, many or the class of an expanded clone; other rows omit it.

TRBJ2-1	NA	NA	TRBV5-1	TGCGCCAGCAGCGTCGGGGTTAGCTCCTACAATGAGCAGTTCTTC	CASSVGVSSYNEQFF
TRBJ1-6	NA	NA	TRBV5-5	TGTGCCAGCAGCTTGATACAGGCGTATAATTCACCCCTCCACTTT	CASSLIQAYNSPLHF
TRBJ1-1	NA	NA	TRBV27	TGTGCCAGCAGTTTGCGGGGGGTGGGCACTGAAGCTTTCTTT	CASSLRGVGTEAFF
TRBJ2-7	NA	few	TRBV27	TGTGCCAGCAGAGGGGTAAGCTCCTACGAGCAGTACTTC	CASRGVSSYEQYF
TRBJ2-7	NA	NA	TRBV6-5	TGTGCCAGCAGTCCTCGGACGGGATCCTACGAGCAGTACTTC	CASSPRTGSYEQYF
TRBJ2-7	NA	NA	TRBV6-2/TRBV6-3	TGTGCCAGCAGTTACGGTCAGGGGATCTACGAGCAGTACTTC	CASSYGQGIYEQYF
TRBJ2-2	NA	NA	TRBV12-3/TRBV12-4	TGTGCCAGCAGTTTATTAACCGGGGAGCTGTTTTTT	CASSLLTGELFF
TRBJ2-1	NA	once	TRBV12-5	TGTGCTAGTGGTTTGACACAAAAGGCGGGATCCAGAGACAATGAGCAGTTCTTC	CASGLTQKAGSRDNEQFF
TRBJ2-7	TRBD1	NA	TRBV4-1	TGCGCCAGCAGCCAAGTCATCCGGGACAGCTCCTACGAGCAGTACTTC	CASSQVIRDSSYEQYF
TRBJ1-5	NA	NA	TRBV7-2	TGTGCCAGCAGCTTAGATCCCCTGGCCAATCAGCCCCAGCATTTT	CASSLDPLANQPQHF
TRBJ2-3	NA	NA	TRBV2	TGTGCCAGCAGTGAGAGGGTAATAGCGCATAGCACAGATACGCAGTATTTT	CASSERVIAHSTDTQYF
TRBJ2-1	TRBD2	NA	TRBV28	TGTGCCAGCAGTCTGCTCGCGGGGGTGCAGTTCTTC	CASSLLAGVQFF
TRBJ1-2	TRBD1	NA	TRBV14	TGTGCCAGCAGCTCTCCGGGACAGTCCTATGGCTACACCTTC	CASSSPGQSYGYTF
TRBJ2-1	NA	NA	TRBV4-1	TGCGCCAGCAGCCCGGCTTTAGCGGTGTACAATGAGCAGTTCTTC	CASSPALAVYNEQFF
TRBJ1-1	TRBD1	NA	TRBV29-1	TGCAGCGGATTCAGGGGGGTGAACACTGAAGCTTTCTTT	CSGFRGVNTEAFF